These 20 T cell receptor beta chains came from one sample sequenced in a study of cytomegalovirus exposure and HLA in healthy donors. 13 Jbeta primers and 60 Vbeta primers were used for the PCR. Generated by immunoSEQ multiplex PCR, the TCRdb table keeps only in-frame clones and is missing some. The table records 100,000 to 150,000 clones, roughly 76% of them present only once. Material: PBMCs. The receptors here all came from a woman aged 50 to 60 in good health and CMV-seronegative.

This clone occurred a few times. This rearrangement joins TRBV5-1 to TRBJ2-2, with D unresolved. Germline V gives CDR1 SGHRS, CDR2 YFSETQ. Trimming took 0 bases from V and 5 from J, leaving 5 bases between them. The length of the CDR3 is 13 residues. CDR3 DNA sequence: TGCGCCAGCAGCTTGGTGTCTACCGGGGAGCTGTTTTTT. Protein: CASSLVSTGELFF. Based on the CDR3 plus reference TRBV5-1 and TRBJ2-2, the full variable domain is KAGVTQTPRYLIKTRGQQVTLSCSPISGHRSVSWYQQTPGQGLQFLFEYFSETQRNKGNFPGRFSGRQFSNSRSEMNVSTLELGDSALYLCASSLVSTGELFFGEGSRLTVL.

The chain has TRBV7-9 and TRBJ2-3; 11 positions agree with TRBD2. This CDR3 is 17 amino acids long. The germline gives CDR1 SEHNR, CDR2 FQNEAQ (reference sequence). V shed 1 base and J 2 bases; nucleotides not matched to a gene: 5. The CDR3 protein is CASSLEGLAGYTDTQYF. CDR3 DNA sequence: TGTGCCAGCAGCTTAGAAGGACTAGCGGGTTACACAGATACGCAGTATTTT. Combining the CDR3 with reference TRBV7-9 and TRBJ2-3 gives the whole variable domain DTGVSQNPRHKITKRGQNVTFRCDPISEHNRLYWYRQTLGQGPEFLTYFQNEAQLEKSRLLSDRFSAERPKGSFSTLEIQRTEQGDSAMYLCASSLEGLAGYTDTQYFGPGTRLTVL.

V usage is TRBV6-5 and J usage is TRBJ2-1; 8 nucleotides line up with TRBD1. Per germline, CDR1 MNHEY and CDR2 SVGAGI. CDR3 length: 14 residues. V was clipped by 8 bases and J by 4 bases; unmatched bases: 7. The CDR3 is CASSRGQVYNEQFF. For the CDR3, the DNA is TGTGCCAGCTCCCGGGGACAGGTGTACAATGAGCAGTTCTTC.

This clone was detected only once. The chain employs TRBV5-5 and TRBJ2-7; TRBD1 aligns across 7 bases. The ends lost 4 bases at V and 4 bases at J; junction bases unmatched: 5. Per the germline V gene, CDR1 is SGHKS and CDR2 is YYEKEE (reference sequence). CDR3 length: 13 residues. CDR3 coding DNA: TGTGCCAGCAGCCTGGACAGGATTTACGAGCAGTACTTC. Translated: CASSLDRIYEQYF.

This clone was observed a handful of times. The chain links TRBV5-4 to TRBJ2-3; D is possibly TRBD1 (5 bases). V gave up 0 bases and J gave up 2 bases, with 7 bases separating them. CDR1 is SGHNT and CDR2 is YYREEE in the germline V gene (reference sequence). This CDR3 has 14 residues. The DNA of the CDR3 is TGTGCCAGCAGCTTGGGGGGCTACACAGATACGCAGTATTTT. Protein: CASSLGGYTDTQYF.

The chain combines TRBV9 with TRBJ2-5, with TRBD2 matching 11 bases. This CDR3 is 15 amino acids long. Germline assignment: CDR1 SGDLS and CDR2 YYNGEE. Trimming took 4 bases from V and 4 from J; bases not matched to a gene: 6. The CDR3 region is CASSLDTSGGETQYF. The CDR3 DNA sequence: TGTGCCAGCAGCCTAGATACTAGCGGGGGAGAGACCCAGTACTTC.

Only one count was recorded for this clone. The chain joins TRBV28 to TRBJ1-3; D is unresolved. The ends were cut back, 2 bases at V and 2 bases at J, with 10 bases in the middle. Germline values: CDR1 MDHEN, CDR2 SYDVKM. CDR3 length equals 15 residues. CDR3 DNA: TGTGCCAGCAGTTTAACACATAAGACTGGAAACACCATATATTTT. Its translation is CASSLTHKTGNTIYF.

This chain joins TRBV29-1 and TRBJ1-1; D may be TRBD1 (5 bases). The CDR3 extends over 15 amino acids. The germline V gene encodes CDR1 SQVTM and CDR2 ANQGSEA. Trimming shortened V by 7 bases and J by 1 base, and 19 bases separated the two germline ends. For the CDR3, the DNA is TGCAGCGCCGGGGCTTCGGGACTCGAGAACACTGAAGCTTTCTTT. It translates to CSAGASGLENTEAFF.

The V and J genes are TRBV5-4 and TRBJ2-7; the D is unclear. Germline V gene sequence: CDR1 SGHNT, CDR2 YYREEE (reference sequence). Trimming took 2 bases from V and 3 from J, leaving 3 bases between them. This CDR3 is 11 amino acids long. The CDR3 DNA reads TGTGCCAGCAGCTTTAACTACGAGCAGTACTTC. This translates into CASSFNYEQYF. Using reference TRBV5-4 and TRBJ2-7 for the parts outside the CDR3, the full variable domain is ETGVTQSPTHLIKTRGQQVTLRCSSQSGHNTVSWYQQALGQGPQFIFQYYREEENGRGNFPPRFSGLQFPNYSSELNVNALELDDSALYLCASSFNYEQYFGPGTRLTVT.

The chain joins TRBV27 to TRBJ2-5; TRBD1 is a possible D gene (6 bases). The J call may be in error: the DNA end matches TRBJ2-7 better. Germline V lookup: CDR1 MNHEY, CDR2 SMNVEV (reference sequence). The CDR3 sequence is 12 residues long. The CDR3 is CASSLTGSEQYF. As DNA, the CDR3 is TGTGCCAGCAGTCTAACAGGGTCCGAGCAGTACTTC.

The chain joins TRBV4-1 to TRBJ2-3, with D hard to call. The germline V gene has CDR1 MGHRA and CDR2 YSYEKL. The CDR3 has 14 residues. Trimming left V 3 bases short and J 2 bases short, with 9 bases between. The CDR3 DNA reads as TGCGCCAGCAGCCATTTGCGGTTCACAGATACGCAGTATTTT. It yields the protein CASSHLRFTDTQYF.

The rearrangement joins TRBV30 to TRBJ2-4; the match to TRBD2 covers 7 bases. Trimming cost V 5 bases and J 1 base; bases outside gene matches: 11. From germline, CDR1 is GTSNPN and CDR2 SVGIG (reference sequence). CDR3 length equals 16 residues. CDR3 coding DNA: TGTGCCTGGGGAATGGGCGGGAGTACTGCCAAAAACATTCAGTACTTC. This encodes CAWGMGGSTAKNIQYF. The full variable domain, completed using reference TRBV30 and TRBJ2-4, is SQTIHQWPATLVQPVGSPLSLECTVEGTSNPNLYWYRQAAGRGLQLLFYSVGIGQISSEVPQNLSASRPQDRQFILSSKKLLLSDSGFYLCAWGMGGSTAKNIQYFGAGTRLSVL.

This sequence joins TRBV7-9 and TRBJ2-5; tentatively, D is TRBD1 (6 bases). Germline CDR1 reads SEHNR; CDR2 reads FQNEAQ (reference sequence). This CDR3 has 14 residues. V dropped 3 bases and J dropped 5 bases, with 13 bases sitting between them. CDR3 in amino acids: CASSFTRGSETQYF. CDR3 nucleotide sequence: TGTGCCAGCAGCTTCACCAGGGGATCGGAGACCCAGTACTTC.

The chain combines TRBV6-5 with TRBJ2-3; D perhaps matches TRBD2 (6 bases). The ends were cut back, 6 bases at V and 3 bases at J, with 16 bases in the middle. Germline V gene lookup returns CDR1 MNHEY and CDR2 SVGAGI. The CDR3 has 15 amino acids. CDR3 sequence (DNA): TGTGCCAGCAGCCGACAAGCAGGGACTACAGATACGCAGTATTTT. Residues: CASSRQAGTTDTQYF.

The gene calls are TRBV7-2 and TRBJ2-7; possibly TRBD1 for D (5 bases). Trimming took off 1 base at V and 3 bases at J, with 13 bases between the two ends. The V gene's germline CDR1 is SGHTA and CDR2 FQGNSA. The length of the CDR3 is 15 residues. CDR3 nucleotides: TGTGCCAGCAGCTTAGATCCTCAGGGAATCTACGAGCAGTACTTC. Translation: CASSLDPQGIYEQYF.

The chain combines TRBV11-2 with TRBJ2-7, with 8 bases identical to TRBD2. J gave up 6 bases and V 0 bases, and 13 bases lay outside the gene matches. CDR3 length: 17 amino acids. Germline V gives CDR1 SGHAT, CDR2 FQNNGV. This chain's CDR3 is CASSLDPRVAGGREQYF. The CDR3 region has the DNA TGTGCCAGCAGCTTAGATCCGAGGGTGGCGGGAGGACGCGAGCAGTACTTC.

J is TRBJ2-3 and V is TRBV28, with D perhaps matching TRBD2 (6 bases). Trimming left V 2 bases short and J 2 bases short, with 11 bases between. This CDR3 spans 15 amino acids. Germline CDR1 MDHEN, CDR2 SYDVKM. The CDR3 nucleotides read TGTGCCAGCAGTTTAGCGGGGAGGCCCACAGATACGCAGTATTTT. Amino acids: CASSLAGRPTDTQYF.

V is TRBV20-1 and J is TRBJ2-5; D call uncertain. This CDR3 has 11 amino acids. CDR1 DFQATT and CDR2 SNEGSKA come from the germline V gene (reference sequence). Trimming shortened V by 3 bases and J by 3 bases, and 5 bases separated the two germline ends. CDR3: CSASPEETQYF. Here the CDR3 DNA reads TGCAGTGCTAGCCCGGAAGAGACCCAGTACTTC.

This rearrangement joins TRBV28 to TRBJ2-1, with a weak D call TRBD2 (6 bases). The germline V gene has CDR1 MDHEN and CDR2 SYDVKM. The CDR3 runs to 12 residues. Trimming took 9 bases from V and 10 from J, leaving 16 bases between them. The CDR3 DNA reads TGTGCCAGTCAACGGTGGGGAGGAGAGCAGTTCTTC. It encodes CASQRWGGEQFF.

The chain couples TRBV10-3 to TRBJ1-4, with 9 bases identical to TRBD1. The CDR3 has 14 amino acids. Germline V gives CDR1 ENHRY, CDR2 SYGVKD. Losses at the gene ends were 3 bases for V and 8 bases for J; bases not matched to a gene: 4. The CDR3 DNA follows: TGTGCCATCAGTGAACAGGGGGCAGGAGAAAAACTGTTTTTT. Translated: CAISEQGAGEKLFF.